The entry that follows covers one TCR beta chain sequence. As yet, its antigen is unknown. Time point indicated: newly diagnosed GD, antithyroid drugs for less than 3 months. PBMC-derived RNA was used for the TCR library. The CDR3 sequence is 13 residues long. Trimming removed 3 bases at V and 6 bases at J, with 8 bases between. Germline lookup yields CDR1 LNHDA and CDR2 SQIVND (reference sequence). The data belong to a study of regulatory T cells in long-lasting Graves disease. The study's findings and limits: Possibly, accuracy suffered from the small sample size.

Construction of the TCR beta libraries employed iRepertoire HTBI primers in conjunction with Arm-PCR of CDR3 regions. TCRdb recomputed calls from the multiplex PCR reads with MiXCR, one row per CDR3 protein. The data contain roughly 530,000 distinct CDR3 sequences, about 16% of them singletons. This same sample was also part of a study on T cells in Graves' hyperthyroidism and ophthalmopathy.

The clonotype comes from a woman aged 40-65 years with Graves disease. The chain recombines TRBV19 with TRBJ1-4; D unclear. Sequenced material: peripheral blood mononuclear cells (PBMCs), taken at new diagnosis, from a patient treated with antithyroid drugs. As DNA, the CDR3 is TGTGCCAGTAGTATGGTCGGGGATGAAAAACTGTTTTTT. Encoded protein: CASSMVGDEKLFF. Variable domain in full (rest from reference TRBV19 and TRBJ1-4): DGGITQSPKYLFRKEGQNVTLSCEQNLNHDAMYWYRQDPGQGLRLIYYSQIVNDFQKGDIAEGYSVSREKKESFPLTVTSAQKNPTAFYLCASSMVGDEKLFFGSGTQLSVL.